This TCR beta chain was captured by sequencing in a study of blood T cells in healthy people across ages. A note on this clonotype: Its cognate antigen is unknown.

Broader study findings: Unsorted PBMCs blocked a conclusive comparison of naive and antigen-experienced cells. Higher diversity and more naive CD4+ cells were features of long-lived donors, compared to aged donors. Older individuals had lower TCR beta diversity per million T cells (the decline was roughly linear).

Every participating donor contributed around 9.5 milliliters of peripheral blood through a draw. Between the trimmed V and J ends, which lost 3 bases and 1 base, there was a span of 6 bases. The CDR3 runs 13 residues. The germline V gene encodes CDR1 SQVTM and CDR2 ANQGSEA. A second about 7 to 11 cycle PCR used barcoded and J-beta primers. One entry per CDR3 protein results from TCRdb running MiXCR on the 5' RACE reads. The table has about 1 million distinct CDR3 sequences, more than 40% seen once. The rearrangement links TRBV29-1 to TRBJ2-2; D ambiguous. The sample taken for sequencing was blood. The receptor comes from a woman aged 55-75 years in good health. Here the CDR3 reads CSVDGKNTGELFF. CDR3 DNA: TGCAGCGTTGATGGAAAGAACACCGGGGAGCTGTTTTTT.